The present T cell receptor (beta chain) was sequenced within a study of PD-1 blockade in mismatch repair-deficient tumors. Mismatch repair deficiency was confirmed in all patients, by PCR or immunohistochemistry. Assay used: immunoSEQ multiplex PCR; TCRdb lists only in-frame clones, some missing. The table has roughly 130,000 clones, around nine tenths seen once. Whole-study findings and limits: After pembrolizumab, tumor-resident clones rose rapidly, then generally contracted before radiologic responses.

Trimming took off 4 bases at V and 2 bases at J, with 11 bases between the two ends. The CDR3 runs 14 residues. Germline CDR1 reads MNHNS; CDR2 reads SASEGT. This clone has a handful of counts. Its matching antigen is unknown. The receptor comes from an adult with mismatch repair-deficient cancer. Sequenced here: peripheral blood, sampled just over 70 weeks after starting pembrolizumab. The J gene is TRBJ2-5, the V gene TRBV6-1, with D uncertain. The CDR3 is CASSGPVIQETQYF. The CDR3 nucleotides read TGTGCCAGCAGTGGCCCGGTAATTCAAGAGACCCAGTACTTC.